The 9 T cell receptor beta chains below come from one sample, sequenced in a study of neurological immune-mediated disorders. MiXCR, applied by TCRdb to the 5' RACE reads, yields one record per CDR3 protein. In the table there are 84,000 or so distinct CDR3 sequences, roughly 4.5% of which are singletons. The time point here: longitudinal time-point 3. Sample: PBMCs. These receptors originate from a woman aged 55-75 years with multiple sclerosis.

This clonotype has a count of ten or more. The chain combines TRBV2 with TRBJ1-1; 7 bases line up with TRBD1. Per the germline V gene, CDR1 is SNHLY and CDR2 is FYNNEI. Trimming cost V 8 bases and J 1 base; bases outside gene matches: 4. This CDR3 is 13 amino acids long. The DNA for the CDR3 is TGTGCCAGCTTCCGGGACAGGAACACTGAAGCTTTCTTT. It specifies CASFRDRNTEAFF. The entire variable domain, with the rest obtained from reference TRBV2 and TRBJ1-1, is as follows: EPEVTQTPSHQVTQMGQEVILRCVPISNHLYFYWYRQILGQKVEFLVSFYNNEISEKSEIFDDQFSVERPDGSNFTLKIRSTKLEDSAMYFCASFRDRNTEAFFGQGTRLTVV.

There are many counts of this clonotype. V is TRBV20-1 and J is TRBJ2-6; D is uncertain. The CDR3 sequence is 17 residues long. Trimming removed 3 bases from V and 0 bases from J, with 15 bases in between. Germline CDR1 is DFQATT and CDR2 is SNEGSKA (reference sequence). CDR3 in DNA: TGCAGTGCTAGTCTAATCAGCACGGGCTCTGGGGCCAACGTCCTGACTTTC. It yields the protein CSASLISTGSGANVLTF.

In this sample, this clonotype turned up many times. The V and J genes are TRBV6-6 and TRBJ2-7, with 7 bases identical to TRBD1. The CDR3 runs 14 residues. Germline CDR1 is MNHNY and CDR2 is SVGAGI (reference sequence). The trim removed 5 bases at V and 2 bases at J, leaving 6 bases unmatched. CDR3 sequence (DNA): TGTGCCAGCAGTGTCCCTAGGGGGCCCTACGAGCAGTACTTC. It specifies CASSVPRGPYEQYF.

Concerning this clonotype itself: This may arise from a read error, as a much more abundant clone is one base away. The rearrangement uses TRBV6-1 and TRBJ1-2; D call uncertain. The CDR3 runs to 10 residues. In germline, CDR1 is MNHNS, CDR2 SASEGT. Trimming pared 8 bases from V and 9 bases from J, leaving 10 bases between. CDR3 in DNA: TGTGCCAGCTTATCTTATTGCTACACCTTC. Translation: CASLSYCYTF.

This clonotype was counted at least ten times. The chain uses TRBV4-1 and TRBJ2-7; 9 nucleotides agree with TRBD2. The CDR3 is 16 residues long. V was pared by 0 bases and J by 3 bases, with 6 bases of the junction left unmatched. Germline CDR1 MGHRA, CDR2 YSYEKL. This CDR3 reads CASSQDVSGGLYEQYF. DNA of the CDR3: TGCGCCAGCAGCCAAGATGTAAGCGGGGGGCTCTACGAGCAGTACTTC.

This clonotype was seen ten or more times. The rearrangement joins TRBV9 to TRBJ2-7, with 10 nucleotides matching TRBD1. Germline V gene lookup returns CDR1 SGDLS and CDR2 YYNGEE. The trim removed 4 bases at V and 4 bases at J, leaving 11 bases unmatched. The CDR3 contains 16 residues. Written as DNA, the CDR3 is TGTGCCAGCAGCCCCGCCGGGACAGGGGTTCTTTACGAGCAGTACTTC. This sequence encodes CASSPAGTGVLYEQYF.

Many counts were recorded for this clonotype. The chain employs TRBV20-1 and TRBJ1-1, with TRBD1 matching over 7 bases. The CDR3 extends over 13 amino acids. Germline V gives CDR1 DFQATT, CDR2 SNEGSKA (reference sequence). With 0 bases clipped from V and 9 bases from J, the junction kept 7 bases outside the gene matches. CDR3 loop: CSARDNGQAKAFF. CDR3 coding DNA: TGCAGTGCTAGAGATAACGGACAGGCAAAAGCTTTCTTT.

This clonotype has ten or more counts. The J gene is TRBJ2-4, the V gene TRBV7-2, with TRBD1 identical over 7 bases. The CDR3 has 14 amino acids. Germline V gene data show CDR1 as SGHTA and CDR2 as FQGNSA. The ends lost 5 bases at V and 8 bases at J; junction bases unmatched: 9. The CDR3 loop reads CASSRRDSQDIQYF. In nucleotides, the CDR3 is TGTGCCAGCAGCCGCCGGGACAGTCAGGACATTCAGTACTTC. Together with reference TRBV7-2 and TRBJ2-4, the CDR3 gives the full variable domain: GAGVSQSPSNKVTEKGKDVELRCDPISGHTALYWYRQSLGQGLEFLIYFQGNSAPDKSGLPSDRFSAERTGGSVSTLTIQRTQQEDSAVYLCASSRRDSQDIQYFGAGTRLSVL.

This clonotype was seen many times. The chain's CDR3 is CASSFVVGVRDPYGYTF. The CDR3 DNA reads TGTGCCAGCAGCTTTGTGGTTGGTGTCAGGGACCCCTATGGCTACACCTTC. This rearrangement joins TRBV5-5 to TRBJ1-2; perhaps TRBD1 as D (5 bases). Between the trimmed V and J ends, which lost 2 bases and 4 bases, there was a span of 21 bases. The length of the CDR3 is 17 residues. Germline lookup yields CDR1 SGHKS and CDR2 YYEKEE (reference sequence).